The subject of this entry is one TCR beta chain. In the source study's methods: Amplification from reference gene primers served as the basis for estimated nucleated cell counts. Clones were sequenced by immunoSEQ multiplex PCR, and TCRdb holds only the in-frame ones, with some missing. From that table come the V and J calls and clone size; the DNA was used to work out D and trimming. The sample lists approximately 200,000 clones; approximately 90% were seen once. Study members were between roughly 18 and 100 years old and lived in 24 US regions. Each participant's cohort was designated according to participant-reported clinical history. The entry originates in a study of blood T cell repertoires in COVID-19. Turning to the study itself: The analysed material was cDNA or gDNA that came from T cells, B-cell-depleted T cells, or PBMCs.

V lost 0 bases, J lost 7 bases, and 9 bases stayed unmatched. The CDR3 has 17 amino acids. Germline loops: CDR1 KGHDR, CDR2 SFDVKD. The chain is built from TRBV24-1 and TRBJ2-1, with 9 bases that match TRBD2. Specimen: PBMCs or T cells enriched from blood (not recorded which). This sequence originates from a man aged 30 to 39 who had recovered from COVID-19. The CDR3 loop reads CATSDLKSGGTRNEQFF. DNA for the CDR3: TGTGCCACCAGTGATTTGAAGAGCGGGGGGACCCGTAATGAGCAGTTCTTC.